A single sample is the source of the 13 T cell receptor beta chains below, sequenced in a study of T cell repertoires in cytomegalovirus infection. TCRdb passed the reads through MiXCR, listing each CDR3 protein once. The sample includes 740,000 or so distinct CDR3 sequences, approximately 40% of them seen just once. Sequencing used PBMCs. The receptors here all came from a human donor in good health (CMV status not recorded). Some clones in this sample may be carry-over from other donors' samples.

The V gene is TRBV20-1, the J gene TRBJ1-3; D perhaps matches TRBD1 (5 bases). This CDR3 spans 13 amino acids. The germline CDR1 and CDR2 sequences are DFQATT and SNEGSKA (reference sequence). The ends were cut back, 5 bases at V and 7 bases at J, with 15 bases in the middle. The CDR3 DNA sequence: TGCAGTGCTGATGACAGCCGTGGGAACACCATATATTTT. This gives the protein CSADDSRGNTIYF.

This clonotype was found a few times. This chain connects TRBV15 to TRBJ1-2; 7 nucleotides align to TRBD1. The CDR3 is 14 residues long. Germline V gene data show CDR1 as LNHNV and CDR2 as YYDKDF (reference sequence). With V trimmed by 0 bases and J by 2 bases, 0 bases remained unmatched. CDR3 in DNA: TGTGCCACCAGCAGAGAGGGACAGAACTATGGCTACACCTTC. The encoded protein is CATSREGQNYGYTF.

J is TRBJ2-7 and V is TRBV5-6; 10 bases map to TRBD2. Germline V gives CDR1 SGHDT, CDR2 YYEEEE. The trim removed 0 bases at V and 5 bases at J, leaving 2 bases unmatched. CDR3 length: 14 residues. The CDR3 reads CASSLDLAGDEQYF. The CDR3 DNA reads as TGTGCCAGCAGCTTGGATCTAGCGGGAGACGAGCAGTACTTC.

This clonotype has a count of ten or more. The CDR3 sequence is CASSEGGVDTQYF. In DNA form, the CDR3 reads TGTGCCAGCAGTGAAGGAGGGGTAGATACGCAGTATTTT. The chain employs TRBV6-4 and TRBJ2-3, with D possibly being TRBD2 (6 bases). CDR3 length equals 13 residues. Germline V CDR1 and CDR2: MRHNA, SNTAGT. Deletions cut 3 bases from V and 5 bases from J, with 9 bases between.

This chain connects TRBV6-1 to TRBJ1-5, with 9 positions matching TRBD1. The junction had 17 bases not matched to a gene; V was cut back by 11 bases and J by 0 bases. Looked up from germline, CDR1 is MNHNS and CDR2 is SASEGT. The CDR3 sequence is 18 residues long. CDR3 DNA sequence: TGTGCCTCCCAGCCGGGACAGGGTTTCGGGTATAGCAATCAGCCCCAGCATTTT. This codes for CASQPGQGFGYSNQPQHF.

The V call is TRBV12-3 or TRBV12-4, the J call TRBJ2-4; D is perhaps TRBD1 or TRBD2 (5 bases each). V lost 5 bases to trimming and J lost 1 base, with 15 bases between them. The CDR3 covers 16 residues. The DNA of the CDR3 is TGTGCCAGCAGTCCGACGTTGGGGGTCGCCAAAAACATTCAGTACTTC. Residues: CASSPTLGVAKNIQYF.

This clonotype came up a few times. The J gene is TRBJ2-7, the V gene TRBV5-1, with TRBD2 matching over 10 bases. Unmatched junction bases numbered 5, after V lost 2 bases and J lost 0 bases. CDR3 length: 16 residues. Per germline, CDR1 SGHRS and CDR2 YFSETQ. CDR3 residues: CASSFGLAENSYEQYF. The CDR3 DNA is TGCGCCAGCAGCTTCGGACTAGCGGAAAACTCCTACGAGCAGTACTTC.

The chain carries TRBV6-2 or TRBV6-3 and TRBJ1-1; possible D gene TRBD1, 6 bases. CDR3 length: 15 amino acids. Germline V gene sequence: CDR1 MNHEY, CDR2 SVGEGT. The V end lost 2 bases, the J end lost 1 base, and 11 bases lay between the germline ends. DNA for the CDR3: TGTGCCAGCAGTTACGGCGGGGGGCAGAACACTGAAGCTTTCTTT. Amino acids: CASSYGGGQNTEAFF.

This CDR3 reads CASSYGQPTNYGYTF. CDR3 bases: TGTGCCAGCAGCTACGGACAGCCGACTAACTATGGCTACACCTTC. The chain joins TRBV5-6 to TRBJ1-2; TRBD1 might be the D (6 bases). This CDR3 region has 15 residues. Germline CDR1 is SGHDT and CDR2 is YYEEEE. The V end was cut by 3 bases, the J end by 0 bases, with 12 bases between. The whole variable domain, remainder taken from reference TRBV5-6 and TRBJ1-2, is DAGVTQSPTHLIKTRGQQVTLRCSPKSGHDTVSWYQQALGQGPQFIFQYYEEEERQRGNFPDRFSGHQFPNYSSELNVNALLLGDSALYLCASSYGQPTNYGYTFGSGTRLTVV.

This sequence joins TRBV6-6 and TRBJ1-5; D uncertain. V lost 6 bases to trimming and J lost 0 bases, with 21 bases between them. Per the germline V gene, CDR1 is MNHNY and CDR2 is SVGAGI (reference sequence). The CDR3 spans 18 residues. CDR3 DNA sequence: TGTGCCAGCAGCCACGGGTTTAAGGGTGCTTATAGCAATCAGCCCCAGCATTTT. This encodes CASSHGFKGAYSNQPQHF.

Regarding this clonotype: The junction does not match germline at one end; this may be a read error. The V gene is TRBV9, the J gene TRBJ2-5; D is unresolved. This CDR3 has 13 residues. The V gene's germline CDR1 is SGDLS and CDR2 YYNGEE. CDR3 in amino acids: CASSKWIQDTQYF. CDR3 in DNA: TGTGCCAGCAGCAAATGGATCCAAGATACCCAGTACTTC.

This clonotype was counted ten times or more. This chain links TRBV7-8 with TRBJ2-5, with 15 bases fitting TRBD2. CDR3 length equals 18 residues. V lost 0 bases and J lost 5; bases outside the gene matches: 7. Germline-derived CDR1 and CDR2 are SGHVS and FQNEAQ. DNA of the CDR3: TGTGCCAGCAGCTTAGCGAGGACTAGCGGGGGGGGTCGGGAGACCCAGTACTTC. Encoded protein: CASSLARTSGGGRETQYF.

The genes are TRBV7-3 and TRBJ1-5, with D perhaps matching TRBD1 (5 bases). Germline CDR1 SGHTA, CDR2 FQGTGA. The V and J ends lost 4 bases and 5 bases respectively, with 15 bases between them. This CDR3 has 15 residues. CDR3 sequence: CASSWGRRVYQPQHF. In DNA, the CDR3 is TGTGCCAGCAGCTGGGGCAGGAGGGTATATCAGCCCCAGCATTTT.